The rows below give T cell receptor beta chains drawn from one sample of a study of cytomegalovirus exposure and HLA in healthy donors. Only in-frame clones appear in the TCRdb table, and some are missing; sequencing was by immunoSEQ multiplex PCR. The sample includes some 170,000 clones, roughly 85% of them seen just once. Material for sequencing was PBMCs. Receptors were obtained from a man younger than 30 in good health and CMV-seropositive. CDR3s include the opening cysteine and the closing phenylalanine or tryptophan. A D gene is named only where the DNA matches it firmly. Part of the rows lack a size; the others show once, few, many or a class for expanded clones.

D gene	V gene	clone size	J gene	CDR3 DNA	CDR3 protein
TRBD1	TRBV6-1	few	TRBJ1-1	TGTGCCACTTCGGACAGGCAACACACTGAAGCTTTCTTT	CATSDRQHTEAFF
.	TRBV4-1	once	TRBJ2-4	TGCGCCAGCAGCCAAGGCTGGGCTTCCAAAAACATTCAGTACTTC	CASSQGWASKNIQYF
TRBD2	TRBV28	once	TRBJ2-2	TGTGCCAGCAGTTTCCATGGGACTAGCGGGAGAGGTTTTGGGCTGTTTTTT	CASSFHGTSGRGFGLFF
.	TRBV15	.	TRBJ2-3	TGTGCCACCAGCAGAGTTCACACAGATACGCAGTATTTT	CATSRVHTDTQYF
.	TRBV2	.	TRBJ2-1	TGTGCCAGCACCCCAAGTGAGGAGACCTACAATGAGCAGTTCTTC	CASTPSEETYNEQFF
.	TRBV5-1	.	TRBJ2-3	TGCGCCAGCAGCGGCTATGGGTTGGGGGGAGATACGCAGTATTTT	CASSGYGLGGDTQYF
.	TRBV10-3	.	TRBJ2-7	TGTGCCATCAGTGAGTCGAGTGGCGAGCAGTACTTC	CAISESSGEQYF
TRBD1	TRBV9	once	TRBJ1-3	TGTGCCAGCAGCGGCCAAGGGACAGGGCTACCGGGGTCTGGAAACACCATATATTTT	CASSGQGTGLPGSGNTIYF
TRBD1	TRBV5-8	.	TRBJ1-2	TGTGCCAGCAGCCAGACAGGGGCGGTTGGTGGCTACACCTTC	CASSQTGAVGGYTF
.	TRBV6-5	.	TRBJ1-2	TGTGCCAGCAGTCACCAGCGAACACATGGCTACACCTTC	CASSHQRTHGYTF
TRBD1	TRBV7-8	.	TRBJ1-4	TGTGCCAGCAGCTCCAGGGGCACGGACAGGGAGCGTATTGGGAATGAAAAACTGTTTTTT	CASSSRGTDRERIGNEKLFF
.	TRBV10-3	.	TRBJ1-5	TGTGCCATCAGTGAGTGGGGAGATAGCAATCAGCCCCAGCATTTT	CAISEWGDSNQPQHF